The next 14 T cell receptor beta chains were all read from a single sample in a study of a mutant IDH1 vaccine in newly diagnosed glioma. Produced via immunoSEQ multiplex PCR; TCRdb's table is partial and in-frame only. The top ten hold 15% of the sample, which has under 40,000 clones, over 65% seen once. For these TCRs, the target antigens are not known. Specified time point: week 35, safety follow-up. Vaccination used 300 ug of mutant IDH1 20-mer peptide per dose, with topical imiquimod. The source material was PBMCs, sampled from a glioma patient whose treatment included an IDH1 peptide vaccine. The receptors come from a young man with glioma.

The table lists this clone with a few counts. The rearrangement joins TRBV2 to TRBJ1-5, with TRBD1 matching 10 bases. The CDR3 runs 15 residues. The V gene's germline CDR1 is SNHLY and CDR2 FYNNEI. Losses at the gene ends were 5 bases for V and 6 bases for J; bases not matched to a gene: 7. CDR3 nucleotides: TGTGCCAGCAGTTTGACAGGGGGCGTAGGTCAGCCCCAGCATTTT. This sequence encodes CASSLTGGVGQPQHF. The full variable domain, with the rest looked up from reference TRBV2 and TRBJ1-5, is EPEVTQTPSHQVTQMGQEVILRCVPISNHLYFYWYRQILGQKVEFLVSFYNNEISEKSEIFDDQFSVERPDGSNFTLKIRSTKLEDSAMYFCASSLTGGVGQPQHFGDGTRLSIL.

J is TRBJ1-2 and V is TRBV4-1; TRBD1 agrees at 8 bases. CDR1 MGHRA and CDR2 YSYEKL come from the germline V gene. After removal of 3 bases from V and 1 base from J, the junction contained 10 bases not matched to a gene. The length of the CDR3 is 17 residues. The CDR3 here is CASSHQDRERDNYGYTF. The CDR3 region has the DNA TGCGCCAGCAGCCACCAGGACAGGGAGCGGGATAACTATGGCTACACCTTC.

The rearrangement joins TRBV5-1 to TRBJ2-7; D may match TRBD1 or TRBD2 (6 bases each). V lost 4 bases, J lost 5 bases, and 19 bases lay in between. Germline CDR1 and CDR2: SGHRS and YFSETQ. This CDR3 has 15 residues. The CDR3: CASSPGASRYDEQYF. In nucleotides, the CDR3 is TGCGCCAGCAGCCCGGGGGCTAGTAGGTACGACGAGCAGTACTTC.

This chain links TRBV15 with TRBJ2-7; 7 nucleotides match TRBD1. In germline, CDR1 is LNHNV, CDR2 YYDKDF (reference sequence). With V trimmed by 5 bases and J by 5 bases, 9 bases remained unmatched. The CDR3 sequence is 14 residues long. The CDR3 DNA follows: TGTGCCACCAGCCCTCGACAGGGACCTAACGAGCAGTACTTC. Translation gives CATSPRQGPNEQYF.

The chain joins TRBV7-8 to TRBJ1-6, with a possible D match to TRBD1 (5 bases). CDR3 length equals 14 residues. Trimming removed 5 bases at V and 11 bases at J, with 16 bases between. Germline CDR1 SGHVS, CDR2 FQNEAQ. CDR3 nucleotide sequence: TGTGCCAGCAGCACCCCGGGGACCGGGACACCCCTCCACTTT. Translating gives CASSTPGTGTPLHF.

V usage is TRBV9 and J usage is TRBJ2-2; TRBD2 matches 12 bases. Germline V lookup: CDR1 SGDLS, CDR2 YYNGEE. The CDR3 consists of 17 residues. V trimming: 0 bases; J trimming: 5 bases; junction bases outside the gene matches: 5. CDR3 DNA: TGTGCCAGCAGCGTAGGGACTAGCGGGATCCGGACCGGGGAGCTGTTTTTT. This codes for CASSVGTSGIRTGELFF.

V is TRBV6-1 and J is TRBJ2-5; 7 bases match TRBD2. Per germline, CDR1 MNHNS and CDR2 SASEGT. This CDR3 is 18 amino acids long. The V gene end was trimmed by 3 bases and the J gene end by 4 bases; junction bases not matched to a gene: 17. The CDR3: CASSEGFMLGGSRETQYF. The CDR3 DNA follows: TGTGCCAGCAGTGAGGGGTTTATGTTGGGCGGGAGTAGAGAGACCCAGTACTTC.

V gene TRBV7-2 combines with J gene TRBJ2-3; no firm D call. Trimming left V 5 bases short and J 2 bases short, with 5 bases between. CDR3 length: 12 amino acids. Germline V gene data show CDR1 as SGHTA and CDR2 as FQGNSA. The CDR3 here is CASSISTDTQYF. The CDR3 DNA is TGTGCCAGCAGCATCTCCACAGATACGCAGTATTTT.

V is TRBV27 and J is TRBJ2-7, with 10 bases fitting TRBD2. This CDR3 is built from 14 residues. V shed 5 bases, J shed 3 bases, and the junction held 4 bases outside the gene matches. Germline V gene sequence: CDR1 MNHEY, CDR2 SMNVEV (reference sequence). This chain's CDR3 is CASSRTSGDYEQYF. CDR3 sequence (DNA): TGTGCCAGCAGTCGGACTAGCGGAGACTACGAGCAGTACTTC.

The chain combines TRBV5-1 with TRBJ2-7; a possible D gene is TRBD2 (6 bases). There are 14 residues in the CDR3. Trimming pared 2 bases from V and 2 bases from J, leaving 11 bases between. Germline loops: CDR1 SGHRS, CDR2 YFSETQ. The CDR3 here is CASSLTGLPYEQYF. In DNA form, the CDR3 reads TGCGCCAGCAGCTTAACGGGACTTCCCTACGAGCAGTACTTC.

The J gene is TRBJ1-1, the V gene TRBV5-1; no firm D call. V lost 4 bases and J lost 0, with 13 bases in between. This CDR3 has 15 amino acids. Germline lookup yields CDR1 SGHRS and CDR2 YFSETQ. CDR3 protein: CASSVAEGVNTEAFF. CDR3 bases: TGCGCCAGCAGCGTGGCTGAGGGTGTGAACACTGAAGCTTTCTTT.

The chain is built from TRBV6-4 and TRBJ2-2; 8 bases agree with TRBD1. Germline lookup yields CDR1 MRHNA and CDR2 SNTAGT. The V gene end was trimmed by 6 bases and the J gene end by 9 bases; junction bases not matched to a gene: 6. The CDR3 consists of 13 residues. The CDR3 sequence: CASSQDRDRELFF. CDR3 in DNA: TGTGCCAGCAGCCAGGACAGGGACCGGGAGCTGTTTTTT.

The chain recombines TRBV5-1 with TRBJ2-5, with 7 bases fitting TRBD1. CDR1 is SGHRS, CDR2 YFSETQ, per germline. J was trimmed by 2 bases and V by 4 bases; bases with no gene match: 5. This CDR3 has 14 residues. CDR3 protein: CASSEEGQQETQYF. The CDR3 DNA reads as TGCGCCAGCAGCGAAGAGGGACAGCAAGAGACCCAGTACTTC.

The rearrangement joins TRBV6-5 to TRBJ2-7; TRBD2 is a possible D gene (6 bases). Germline V gene sequence: CDR1 MNHEY, CDR2 SVGAGI. Trimming pared 6 bases from V and 6 bases from J, leaving 18 bases between. CDR3 length equals 14 residues. This CDR3 reads CASSLGGSVTEQYF. The DNA of the CDR3 is TGTGCCAGCAGCTTGGGAGGTAGTGTCACCGAGCAGTACTTC.